This T cell receptor beta chain is from a study of TIL therapy for anti-PD-1-resistant metastatic lung cancer. Study outcomes and limitations: Treatment-naive, never-smoker and oncogene-addicted patients were overrepresented in this highly selected cohort.

Regarding this clone: Its antigen is still unknown.

The sample's time point: pre-treatment sample, taken before nivolumab and TIL therapy. This was the immunoSEQ v3 assay. Assay used: immunoSEQ multiplex PCR; TCRdb lists only in-frame clones, some missing. The table lists tens of thousands of clones, around 79% of them singletons, with about 5.7% in the top ten. Trimming cost V 0 bases and J 8 bases, with 10 bases left between them. The germline V gene encodes CDR1 GTSNPN and CDR2 SVGIG (reference sequence). This CDR3 is built from 12 residues. The TCR comes from a person aged 30 to 80 with non-small cell lung cancer. The sample consisted of blood, taken at baseline. The V call is TRBV30, the J call TRBJ1-2, with a weak D call TRBD1 (6 bases). The CDR3 DNA follows: TGTGCCTGGAGTGTAGGGGGGCGCGGCTACACCTTC. As protein: CAWSVGGRGYTF.